This T cell receptor (beta chain) was profiled in a study of T cells in Graves' hyperthyroidism and ophthalmopathy. Looking at the study overall: Peripheral blood was acquired at first diagnosis, ahead of any therapy whatsoever. General study findings and limits: The majority of expanded thyroid clonotypes above 0.001 also appeared in blood.

It was RNA transcripts that yielded the amplified TCR beta CDR3 regions. The HTBI primer set was used in a first-round RT-PCR of the TCR CDR3. MiXCR, applied by TCRdb to the multiplex PCR reads, yields one record per CDR3 protein. The sample consists of about 590,000 distinct CDR3 sequences, over 12% of them appearing once. This clonotype was detected a few times. Its antigen is still unknown. Uncontrolled infection, other autoimmune disease, pregnancy and lactation each barred patients from inclusion. Material for sequencing was blood. The TCR originated in a woman between 18 and 30 years old with Graves' ophthalmopathy.

CDR3 in DNA: TGTGCCAGGGAACAGTGGGACGAGGGCAATCAGCCCCAGCATTTT. It encodes CAREQWDEGNQPQHF. This sequence joins TRBV19 and TRBJ1-5; D perhaps matches TRBD1 (5 bases). Per germline, CDR1 LNHDA and CDR2 SQIVND (reference sequence). The CDR3 totals 15 residues. Between the trimmed V and J ends, which lost 9 bases and 2 bases, there was a span of 17 bases.